This T cell receptor beta chain was identified during a study of T cells in Graves' hyperthyroidism and ophthalmopathy. CDR1 is SGHRS and CDR2 is YFSETQ in the germline V gene. There are 14 residues in the CDR3. V trimming: 4 bases; J trimming: 4 bases; junction bases outside the gene matches: 6. TCR beta CDR3 sequences were amplified from RNA transcripts. During a first-round RT-PCR of the TCR CDR3, the HTBI primer set was used. Using its own MiXCR run on the multiplex PCR reads, TCRdb lists one record per CDR3 protein. The sample has 700,000 to 950,000 distinct CDR3 sequences, roughly 32% seen once. Findings and caveats of the study: Most thyroid clonotypes with frequency above 0.001 were detected in blood.

A remark on this clonotype: The antigen is not known.

The clonotype comes from a woman between 40 and 50 years old with Graves' hyperthyroidism. The chain has TRBV5-1 and TRBJ1-2, with 8 positions matching TRBD1. Specimen: blood. The CDR3 sequence is CASSISGTGYGYTF. CDR3 DNA: TGCGCCAGCAGCATCTCCGGGACAGGCTATGGCTACACCTTC.